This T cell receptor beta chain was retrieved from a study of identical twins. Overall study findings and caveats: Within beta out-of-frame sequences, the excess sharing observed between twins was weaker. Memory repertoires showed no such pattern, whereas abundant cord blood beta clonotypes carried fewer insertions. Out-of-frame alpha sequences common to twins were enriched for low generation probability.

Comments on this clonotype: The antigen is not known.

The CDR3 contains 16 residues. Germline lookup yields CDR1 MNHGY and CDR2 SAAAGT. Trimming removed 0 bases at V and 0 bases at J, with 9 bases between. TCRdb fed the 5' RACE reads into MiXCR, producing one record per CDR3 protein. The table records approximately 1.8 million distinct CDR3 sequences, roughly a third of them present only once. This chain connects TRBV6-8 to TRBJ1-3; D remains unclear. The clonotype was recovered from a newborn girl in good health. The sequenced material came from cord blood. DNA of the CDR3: TGTGCCAGCAGTTACTCGAGTCTAGTCTCTGGAAACACCATATATTTT. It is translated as CASSYSSLVSGNTIYF.